These 21 T cell receptor beta chains were all obtained from the same sample, sequenced in a study of PD-1 blockade in classical Hodgkin lymphoma. Assay: immunoSEQ multiplex PCR; the TCRdb copy retains only in-frame clones and omits some. The sample shows roughly 29,000 clones, approximately 90% of them seen only once. Noted time point: newly diagnosed, previously untreated cHL patient sample. The sequenced material came from peripheral blood mononuclear cells (PBMCs). The receptors shown here come from a human donor with classical Hodgkin lymphoma.

This clone was seen a single time. J is TRBJ2-1 and V is TRBV5-1; D remains unclear. Germline V gene sequence: CDR1 SGHRS, CDR2 YFSETQ. The CDR3 spans 15 residues. V was cut by 7 bases and J by 0 bases, with 14 bases left in between. The CDR3 spells CASEPGLGSYNEQFF. The CDR3 bases are TGCGCCAGCGAACCCGGGCTAGGCTCCTACAATGAGCAGTTCTTC.

This clone was seen just once. One end of the junction fails to match germline, which may point to a read error. CDR3 protein: CTSSESREDTQYF. The CDR3 DNA follows: TGTACCAGCAGTGAGTCTCGGGAGGATACGCAGTATTTT. This chain connects TRBV6-5 to TRBJ2-3; a weak D match, TRBD2 (6 bases). Germline CDR1 MNHEY, CDR2 SVGAGI. This CDR3 comprises 13 residues.

J is TRBJ2-7 and V is TRBV5-4; possibly TRBD1 for D (6 bases). The CDR3 length is 13 residues. Trimming shortened V by 4 bases and J by 5 bases, and 13 bases separated the two germline ends. Germline V CDR1 and CDR2: SGHNT, YYREEE (reference sequence). DNA for the CDR3: TGTGCCAGCAGCGTAGACAGGTCCCACGAGCAGTACTTC. Residues: CASSVDRSHEQYF.

Regarding this clone: Relative to the germline gene, one junction end is altered; a read error may explain this. The V call is TRBV18, the J call TRBJ2-5, with a possible D match to TRBD2 (6 bases). The CDR3 totals 13 residues. The germline gives CDR1 KGHSH, CDR2 LQKENI. CDR3 region: CASSRWEEDEPHF. CDR3 in DNA: TGTGCCAGCTCAAGATGGGAGGAGGATGAGCCCCACTTC.

The chain has TRBV5-6 and TRBJ2-3; a possible D gene is TRBD2 (7 bases). Germline V CDR1 and CDR2: SGHDT, YYEEEE. The V end lost 6 bases, the J end lost 5 bases, and 13 bases lay between the germline ends. The CDR3 runs 13 residues. CDR3 loop: CASIPRGGDTQYF. CDR3 DNA sequence: TGTGCCAGCATTCCGAGGGGGGGAGATACGCAGTATTTT.

With regard to this clone: Within the sample, other DNA sequences also encode this same CDR3. This chain joins TRBV28 and TRBJ1-1; D not certain. This CDR3 has 12 amino acids. The ends were cut back, 3 bases at V and 4 bases at J, with 6 bases in the middle. The germline CDR1 and CDR2 sequences are MDHEN and SYDVKM. CDR3 in DNA: TGTGCCAGCAGTTTTTCGGGCACTGAAGCTTTCTTT. Its protein is CASSFSGTEAFF.

In this sample, this clone turned up once. This CDR3 reads CASSIGLAGGNEQFF. The CDR3 nucleotides read TGTGCCAGTAGTATAGGACTAGCGGGAGGCAATGAGCAGTTCTTC. The rearrangement links TRBV19 to TRBJ2-1; TRBD2 matches at 13 bases. Germline loops: CDR1 LNHDA, CDR2 SQIVND (reference sequence). This CDR3 has 15 amino acids. Losses at the gene ends were 1 base for V and 6 bases for J; bases not matched to a gene: 0.

The chain links TRBV9 to TRBJ1-5; 7 bases line up with TRBD1. Germline values: CDR1 SGDLS, CDR2 YYNGEE. The CDR3 runs 16 residues. V lost 0 bases and J lost 7; bases outside the gene matches: 10. CDR3 sequence reads: CASSVGEGGWEQPQHF. CDR3 bases: TGTGCCAGCAGCGTAGGTGAAGGGGGCTGGGAGCAGCCCCAGCATTTT.

The chain is built from TRBV5-8 and TRBJ1-5, with D possibly being TRBD1 (6 bases). CDR1 is SGHTS, CDR2 YDEGEE, per germline. Trimming removed 4 bases at V and 0 bases at J, with 14 bases between. The CDR3 covers 16 residues. The CDR3 DNA follows: TGTGCCAGCAGCCCTCTAAGGGGGATTAGCAATCAGCCCCAGCATTTT. As protein: CASSPLRGISNQPQHF.

This clone was seen only once. This chain joins TRBV5-1 and TRBJ2-1; 11 bases line up with TRBD2. Germline V gene data show CDR1 as SGHRS and CDR2 as YFSETQ. V was pared by 2 bases and J by 8 bases, with 6 bases of the junction left unmatched. This CDR3 has 15 residues. The CDR3 loop is CASSLLAGEVDEQFF. The CDR3 DNA follows: TGCGCCAGCAGCTTACTAGCGGGAGAGGTCGATGAGCAGTTCTTC.

The chain carries TRBV10-3 and TRBJ2-1; 7 bases are a match to TRBD1. CDR3 length: 13 amino acids. Germline CDR1 ENHRY, CDR2 SYGVKD. The ends lost 7 bases at V and 7 bases at J; junction bases unmatched: 7. This CDR3 reads CAIKTGTANEQFF. The CDR3 nucleotides read TGTGCCATCAAAACCGGGACAGCTAATGAGCAGTTCTTC.

This clone was counted once. The V call is TRBV2, the J call TRBJ1-5; 7 nucleotides align to TRBD1. Trimming took 4 bases from V and 0 from J; bases not matched to a gene: 18. The CDR3 totals 20 residues. Per the germline V gene, CDR1 is SNHLY and CDR2 is FYNNEI. CDR3 residues: CASSGPPLGTDRNSNQPQHF. DNA of the CDR3: TGTGCCAGCAGTGGACCACCTTTAGGGACAGACCGTAATAGCAATCAGCCCCAGCATTTT.

V gene TRBV5-1 combines with J gene TRBJ1-1; 7 nucleotides align to TRBD1. J was trimmed by 5 bases and V by 3 bases; bases with no gene match: 10. Germline V gene data show CDR1 as SGHRS and CDR2 as YFSETQ. The CDR3 is 15 residues long. The CDR3 protein is CASSYYRGRGTEAFF. Written as DNA, the CDR3 is TGCGCCAGCAGCTATTACAGGGGTCGGGGGACTGAAGCTTTCTTT.

This rearrangement joins TRBV30 to TRBJ1-3, with unresolved D. CDR3 size: 14 residues. Trimming shortened V by 0 bases and J by 4 bases, and 10 bases separated the two germline ends. CDR1 is GTSNPN, CDR2 SVGIG, per germline (reference sequence). The CDR3 nucleotides read TGTGCCTGGAGTGTACCCTCGAGGGGAAACACCATATATTTT. This gives the protein CAWSVPSRGNTIYF. Combining the CDR3 with reference TRBV30 and TRBJ1-3 gives the whole variable domain SQTIHQWPATLVQPVGSPLSLECTVEGTSNPNLYWYRQAAGRGLQLLFYSVGIGQISSEVPQNLSASRPQDRQFILSSKKLLLSDSGFYLCAWSVPSRGNTIYFGEGSWLTVV.

The chain employs TRBV18 and TRBJ1-1, with 10 bases matching TRBD1. This CDR3 region has 18 residues. Germline V lookup: CDR1 KGHSH, CDR2 LQKENI. The trim removed 3 bases at V and 7 bases at J, leaving 17 bases unmatched. CDR3: CASSPRAPVGTGEFEAFF. The CDR3 DNA is TGTGCCAGCTCACCGCGGGCCCCTGTGGGGACAGGGGAGTTTGAAGCTTTCTTT.

CDR3 in DNA: TGCGCCAGCAGCCTTGAATCCCAAGGCGTCGGAAACATTCAGTACTTC. It yields the protein CASSLESQGVGNIQYF. The chain links TRBV4-3 to TRBJ2-4, with no clear D. Germline V gene sequence: CDR1 LGHNA, CDR2 YSLEER. CDR3 length equals 16 residues. V lost 4 bases and J lost 6, with 19 bases in between.

This chain connects TRBV5-4 to TRBJ2-3, with TRBD2 matching over 15 bases. Trimming removed 4 bases from V and 0 bases from J; junction bases left unmatched: 12. This CDR3 has 20 residues. Looked up from germline, CDR1 is SGHNT and CDR2 is YYREEE (reference sequence). DNA of the CDR3: TGTGCCAGCAGCCCACCCCCTGGGACTAGCGGGAGGCGAAGCACAGATACGCAGTATTTT. Encoded protein: CASSPPPGTSGRRSTDTQYF. The full variable domain, completed using reference TRBV5-4 and TRBJ2-3, is ETGVTQSPTHLIKTRGQQVTLRCSSQSGHNTVSWYQQALGQGPQFIFQYYREEENGRGNFPPRFSGLQFPNYSSELNVNALELDDSALYLCASSPPPGTSGRRSTDTQYFGPGTRLTVL.

The V gene is TRBV14, the J gene TRBJ2-1; 8 bases fit TRBD1. The CDR3 covers 16 residues. From germline, CDR1 is SGHDN and CDR2 FVKESK. V lost 1 base, J lost 9 bases, and 11 bases stayed unmatched. The CDR3 sequence is CASSQGPRQGKAEQFF. The CDR3 DNA reads as TGTGCCAGCAGCCAAGGGCCTAGACAGGGGAAGGCTGAGCAGTTCTTC.

The chain recombines TRBV18 with TRBJ2-2, with D perhaps given as TRBD1 or TRBD2 (5 bases each). The CDR3 spans 15 residues. Germline V gives CDR1 KGHSH, CDR2 LQKENI. V was shortened by 2 bases and J by 3 bases, with 10 bases between the two germline ends. In DNA, the CDR3 is TGTGCCAGCTCACCAGGGGGAGATGACACCGGGGAGCTGTTTTTT. This codes for CASSPGGDDTGELFF.

This sequence joins TRBV10-3 and TRBJ2-2; 7 positions match TRBD1. Germline V gene data show CDR1 as ENHRY and CDR2 as SYGVKD. The CDR3 contains 15 residues. V trimming: 4 bases; J trimming: 5 bases; junction bases outside the gene matches: 7. The CDR3: CAISATDRRTGELFF. The CDR3, as DNA: TGTGCCATCAGTGCGACGGACAGGCGAACCGGGGAGCTGTTTTTT.

This clone has just a few counts. V and J are TRBV23-1 and TRBJ2-4; TRBD1 is a possible D gene (6 bases). TRBV23-1 is an open reading frame, and its role is uncertain. The CDR3 covers 15 residues. V gave up 3 bases and J gave up 4 bases, with 13 bases separating them. This CDR3 reads CASSQGADNKNIQYF. DNA for the CDR3: TGCGCCAGCAGTCAGGGGGCGGATAATAAAAACATTCAGTACTTC.